One sample yielded the 8 T cell receptor beta chains listed below, sequenced in a study of shared clonotypes between healthy human individuals. This table comes from immunoSEQ multiplex PCR, and its TCRdb copy is limited to in-frame clones, with some not included. The sample records fewer than 700,000 clones, roughly four fifths being singletons. Sample: PBMCs. These receptors originate from a woman in her forties in good health. Some clones in this sample may be carry-over from other donors' samples.

This clone was recorded a few times. This chain uses TRBV7-3 with TRBJ2-3; D perhaps matches TRBD1 (6 bases). CDR1 and CDR2 (germline): SGHTA, FQGTGA. This CDR3 has 14 amino acids. V was pared by 2 bases and J by 2 bases, with 8 bases between. CDR3 nucleotides: TGTGCCAGCAGCTTAGGGACAAACACAGATACGCAGTATTTT. Residues: CASSLGTNTDTQYF.

V is TRBV7-3 and J is TRBJ1-1; 8 nucleotides line up with TRBD1. The CDR3 totals 15 residues. V shed 2 bases and J 7 bases; nucleotides not matched to a gene: 9. CDR1 and CDR2 (germline): SGHTA, FQGTGA. In nucleotides, the CDR3 is TGTGCCAGCAGCTTACACAGGGGGAGGAAGATTGAAGCTTTCTTT. Its protein product is CASSLHRGRKIEAFF.

The chain is built from TRBV19 and TRBJ2-2; 7 bases are shared with TRBD1. J was trimmed by 2 bases and V by 4 bases; bases with no gene match: 7. Germline V gene lookup returns CDR1 LNHDA and CDR2 SQIVND (reference sequence). The CDR3 has 16 amino acids. The CDR3 DNA reads as TGTGCCAGTAGTACGGCGGACAGGATCAACACCGGGGAGCTGTTTTTT. It specifies CASSTADRINTGELFF.

The genes are TRBV5-5 and TRBJ1-2; no definite D call. The CDR3 is 13 residues long. Germline-derived CDR1 and CDR2 are SGHKS and YYEKEE (reference sequence). V dropped 2 bases and J dropped 2 bases, with 7 bases sitting between them. CDR3 protein: CASSLGRNYGYTF. The CDR3 DNA reads as TGTGCCAGCAGCTTAGGCAGAAACTATGGCTACACCTTC.

This clone was observed a single time. No DNA is shown, since the ends of the CDR3 on it are uncertain; the CDR3 is the one TCRdb lists. The chain couples TRBV7-8 to TRBJ2-6; the table's D call, TRBD1, was not checked against the DNA. CDR1 is SGHVS and CDR2 is FQNEAQ in the germline V gene. The length of the CDR3 is 16 amino acids, counting both ends. The CDR3 sequence: CASTPLWQAGANVLTF.

CDR3 sequence reads: CASSLGLGLSYEQYF. CDR3 coding DNA: TGTGCCAGCAGCTTAGGCCTGGGACTCAGCTACGAGCAGTACTTC. The gene calls are TRBV11-2 and TRBJ2-5; D may be TRBD2 (6 bases). The J call is in doubt because the DNA end fits TRBJ2-7 better. Germline V gene lookup returns CDR1 SGHAT and CDR2 FQNNGV. There are 15 residues in the CDR3.

A remark on this clone: A read error likely explains this, since a far larger clone differs by one base. Other DNA sequences of this sample code for an identical CDR3. The rearrangement uses TRBV28 and TRBJ1-5, with 11 bases matching TRBD1. V shed 4 bases and J 6 bases; nucleotides not matched to a gene: 5. The CDR3 spans 15 residues. Germline V gene sequence: CDR1 MDHEN, CDR2 SYDVKM. The CDR3 loop is CASSSRTGGIQPQHF. In DNA, the CDR3 is TGTGCCAGCAGTTCCCGGACAGGGGGCATTCAGCCCCAGCATTTT. The entire variable domain, with the rest obtained from reference TRBV28 and TRBJ1-5, is as follows: DVKVTQSSRYLVKRTGEKVFLECVQDMDHENMFWYRQDPGLGLRLIYFSYDVKMKEKGDIPEGYSVSREKKERFSLILESASTNQTSMYLCASSSRTGGIQPQHFGDGTRLSIL.

This chain joins TRBV4-3 and TRBJ2-2; D gene ambiguous. V dropped 1 base and J dropped 7 bases, with 1 base sitting between them. The CDR3 runs 11 residues. Germline CDR1 and CDR2: LGHNA and YSLEER. The CDR3 DNA follows: TGCGCCAGCAGCCAAGGCGGGGAGCTGTTTTTT. Protein product: CASSQGGELFF.